This T cell receptor (beta chain) was captured by sequencing in a study of cytomegalovirus exposure and HLA in healthy donors. Looking at the study overall: Clustering assigned about 79% of the roughly 380 genotyped donors to the Caucasian-associated ancestry cluster.

Study results and caveats: A later analysis found that most CMV-associated TCR beta chains appeared HLA-restricted. Most TCR sequences showed up rarely, but some public TCRs showed up in many donors.

The PCR ran on 60 Vbeta and 13 Jbeta primers. Clones were read by immunoSEQ multiplex PCR, and TCRdb kept only the in-frame ones, dropping some. The sample records roughly 150,000 clones, approximately 81% being singletons. Comments on this clone: Its antigen remains unidentified.

The clonotype originates from a man aged 25-45 years in good health and CMV-seropositive. Material: PBMCs.

CDR3: CASKPGTGRTDTQYF. For the CDR3, the DNA is TGTGCCAGCAAACCCGGGACAGGGCGCACAGATACGCAGTATTTT. The chain joins TRBV2 to TRBJ2-3, with 9 bases that match TRBD1. Germline lookup yields CDR1 SNHLY and CDR2 FYNNEI. The CDR3 is made up of 15 amino acids. J gave up 1 base and V 7 bases, and 6 bases lay outside the gene matches. The variable domain in full, completed from reference TRBV2 and TRBJ2-3, reads EPEVTQTPSHQVTQMGQEVILRCVPISNHLYFYWYRQILGQKVEFLVSFYNNEISEKSEIFDDQFSVERPDGSNFTLKIRSTKLEDSAMYFCASKPGTGRTDTQYFGPGTRLTVL.